This T cell receptor (beta chain) was sequenced for a study of T cells in localized non-small cell lung cancer. Method: immunoSEQ multiplex PCR; TCRdb's copy keeps in-frame clones and lacks some. The repertoire holds 25,000 to 30,000 clones, with over 85% as singletons. The ends were cut back, 0 bases at V and 0 bases at J, with 13 bases in the middle. Germline CDR1 LGHNA, CDR2 YSLEER. The CDR3 totals 17 residues. This clone has only one observation. Its antigen is currently unknown. The study, taken as a whole, reports: Uninvolved adjacent lung had higher T cell clonality than tumor and all other tissues.

The sequence was obtained from a woman between 18 and 55 years old with stage I lung adenocarcinoma. Here the sequenced sample was peripheral blood, taken before any cancer treatment. The rearrangement uses TRBV4-3 and TRBJ2-3; no clear D. Here the CDR3 reads CASSQDRKPSSTDTQYF. Here the CDR3 DNA reads TGCGCCAGCAGCCAAGATAGAAAACCATCTAGCACAGATACGCAGTATTTT.